This T cell receptor beta chain derives from a study of cytomegalovirus exposure and HLA in healthy donors (dated 2017 in TCRdb). Study-level background: According to an earlier analysis of 587 of the donors, some 170 million T cells yielded over 100 million unique TCR beta sequences and approximately 300 Gb of sequence data. An early release covering approximately 600 HLA-typed donors comprised about 320 gigabases of sequencing data and approximately 85 million unique TCR sequences. Of the roughly 410 genotyped donors, less than 85% were placed in the genetic ancestry cluster associated with self-reported Caucasian donors. The study was designed to test whether signatures of past pathogen exposure could be identified by cataloging public T cell receptors. The study profiled the T cell repertoires of under 700 subjects by immunosequencing and related them to cytomegalovirus serostatus. Besides the first cohort of approximately 670 subjects, a separate validation cohort made up of 95 to 150 different subjects was used. High-throughput TCR immunosequencing, statistical association of individual TCRs with disease status, and machine learning were combined to predict cytomegalovirus infection status. A later analysis re-analyzed previously published TCR beta repertoires from 666 donors and added high-resolution HLA genotyping to study TCR occurrence patterns. The later analysis used no new phenotypic data to find candidate immune exposures, relying instead on TCR beta sequences and their occurrence across donors. An earlier analysis of several hundred of the donors applied high-throughput TCR beta sequencing to assess whether each TCR beta V gene segment acted as functional or pseudogenic. Donor age, sex, ethnicity and CMV serostatus were collected together with the repertoire data. A later genetic analysis used genome-wide SNP genotypes for about 60% of the roughly 700 donors, treating that subset as a discovery cohort. All discovery cohort repertoires had been generated on a single sequencing platform. Both class I and class II loci were covered by HLA typing, at four-digit resolution. Typing coverage varied by locus: about 629-640 donors for A, B, C, DRB1 and DQB1; 500 to 550 for DQA1; over 600 for DPA1; roughly 470 for DPB1. Four to six DR-DQ haplotypes were handled as single units for association and clustering, since linkage in the cohort was strong. Among 300 to 500 genotyped donors of the cohort, an average of around 220,000 unique TCR beta nucleotide sequences was sequenced per donor, of which approximately 19% were non-productive.

Study-wide conclusions, independent of this receptor: A group of highly shared sequence variants was considered likely to be a technical artifact of the sequencing pipeline. In the study, around 150 TCR beta chains were listed as associated with cytomegalovirus. Most CMV-associated TCR beta chains appeared to be HLA-restricted in a later analysis, and the HLA associations seemed to be driven largely by CMV exposure. When HLA alleles, especially DR and DQ, strongly co-occurred, attributing TCR associations to individual alleles was difficult. V-gene and J-gene trimming of TCR beta chains was associated with a missense DCLRE1C variant in a later genetic analysis, and the association was replicated in an independent cohort. This cohort had only TCR beta chains sequenced, and the lack of alpha or paired-chain data limited which features could be detected. Most TCR sequences were seen in very few donors, while some public TCRs were found in many individuals. According to a later analysis, TCR association rates differed among HLA loci, with DRB1 alleles showing the most associated TCRs and HLA-C alleles showing the fewest. The authors suggested that the approach could potentially be extended to other disease states and immunological phenotypes. A further reported finding was that TCR beta sequences accurately predicted the HLA-A and HLA-B alleles for most subjects in the first cohort. In a later analysis, HLA-associated TCR beta chains showed more clonal expansion and lower generation probabilities than non-associated chains that were equally common. Cytomegalovirus status was reported to be diagnosed by the classifier with high specificity and sensitivity in both the original and validation cohorts. Correlated functional status among segregating V segments might be attributable to linkage disequilibrium, but an unknown experimental factor could not be ruled out. Because counts were too low, some 17 rarely observed V segments, including chromosome 9 orphons, were excluded from the earlier analysis of some 540 of the donors. In a later analysis, several top co-occurrence clusters were reported to appear linked to parvovirus B19, influenza, CMV and Epstein-Barr virus. Presence/absence analyses assumed roughly uniform sequencing depth across donors, an assumption that may not hold. The only immune exposure information available for the cohort was CMV serostatus. Specific HLA alleles were associated with some 15,000 TCR beta sequences at a false discovery rate of 0.05 in a later analysis. Some IMGT-functional V segments, including TRBV6-2 and TRBV6-3, could not be distinguished by the 87-base-pair reads and were therefore excluded. Because HLA typing was missing for some donors at each locus, association tests included only the typed subset. A few of the identified cytomegalovirus-associated TCR beta chains were confirmed in vitro to be specific for cytomegalovirus antigens. A later genetic analysis reported fewer N-insertions in productive TCRs among donors in an Asian-associated ancestry cluster than the roughly 700-donor mean. An earlier analysis of approximately 600 of the donors showed that most TCR beta V segments appeared in productive rearrangements either about 87% or about 30% of the time, which broadly matched IMGT annotations.

Library preparation used the immunoSEQ multiplex PCR assay. A mixture of 60 forward primers for TCR Vbeta segments and 13 reverse primers for TCR Jbeta segments was used in the multiplex PCR. A multiplex PCR assay on genomic DNA amplified the CDR3 region of rearranged TCR beta genes. Amplified TCR beta libraries were sequenced as 87-base-pair reads on the Illumina HiSeq System. The paper's data handling went like this. Across the roughly 640 repertoires, a later analysis counted some 80 million unique TCR beta chains, roughly 11 million of which were shared by at least two donors. Raw reads were error-corrected and collapsed into unique sequences with a nearest-neighbor algorithm that merged closely related sequences to remove PCR and sequencing errors. To assign V, D and J gene segments, CDR3 sequences were aligned to IMGT reference sequences. For a sequence to be retained, at least a six-nucleotide match to both a V gene segment and a J gene segment was required. A rearrangement counted as productive if the CDR3 had no stop codons and remained in frame with V and J, and every other rearrangement counted as non-productive. Following IMGT convention, CDR3 was defined as the stretch from the second conserved V-encoded cysteine up to the conserved J-encoded phenylalanine. The earlier analysis of fewer than 750 of the donors excluded sequences that lacked an unambiguous match to a single V gene segment. In an earlier analysis of 587 of the donors, V segments were called functional above 56.7% productive rearrangements and were called segregating when the between-donor standard deviation exceeded 5%. To diagnose cytomegalovirus status from the catalog of TCR beta chain sequences, a statistical classification framework was built. A later analysis assigned V and J genes by comparing TCR nucleotide sequences with IMGT/GENE-DB human TR gene sequences. Using the TCRdist pipeline, a later analysis assigned CDR3 sequences along with most-parsimonious VDJ recombination scenarios. In a later analysis, every TCR beta chain was defined by the combination of its CDR3 amino acid sequence and its V-gene family, and reads without a unique V-gene family were dropped. A later analysis removed over 500 highly shared, low-generation-probability nucleotide sequences to deal with suspected cross-contamination and a sequencing artifact. A later analysis calculated a clonal expansion index for each public chain from normalized within-repertoire ranks of inferred template counts. A later analysis computed generation probabilities with a VDJ recombination model fitted to out-of-frame rearrangements, and checked the results against IGoR. A later analysis scored TCR-TCR, TCR-HLA and TCR-CMV co-occurrence with hypergeometric tests, applying a repertoire-size bias correction to TCR pairs. In a later analysis, false discovery rates were estimated by permuting HLA or CMV assignments 20 times. In a later analysis, co-occurring TCRs were grouped using DBSCAN, and TCRdist sequence similarity was added for clustering within HLA-allele-positive subsets. Repertoires with fewer than 30,000 or more than 120,000 public chains were left out of co-occurrence clustering, as were four to six repertoires with anomalous nucleotide sharing. Sourced from immuneACCESS, this table was stored by TCRdb with only in-frame sequences that have V and J called. A share of the clones is absent; for the studies checked, an unresolved V gene accounts for under half, and the remainder has no known explanation. V and J calls and clone size are as listed in that table; D and trimming were resolved from the DNA. The sample table shows 160,000 or so clones, and roughly four fifths are seen once. The top ten clonotypes cover about 1.6% of the sample.

V has 9 bases trimmed and J has 4 bases trimmed; junction bases matching no gene number 6. The CDR3 goes from the cysteine to the phenylalanine over 13 residues. Of all the DNA, just the CDR3 is kept, 39 bases in frame from base 1. The germline V gene sets CDR1 to MDHEN and CDR2 to SYDVKM. Regarding this clone: Its antigen target is currently unknown. The record has no base qualities; no much larger clone is one base away.

In total, 630 or so healthy bone marrow donors made up the cohort. At the time of sampling, all cohort members were nominally healthy, though unrecorded immune exposures were likely present. The donor was CMV seronegative and was included in the group of 352 seronegative cohort members. Every donor gave a peripheral blood sample, and the peripheral blood mononuclear cells from that sample were used for TCR beta sequencing. The Qiagen DNeasy Blood Extraction Kit was used to extract genomic DNA from the blood cell samples. The TCR sequence derives from a man between 35 and 55 years old in good health and CMV-seronegative. Rearrangement joined TRBV28 to TRBJ2-7; 10 bases in between match TRBD1. Sequencing was done on a sample of PBMCs. The CDR3 in this case is CASRDRGFYEQYF. The nucleotide sequence reads as follows: TGTGCCAGTCGGGACAGGGGCTTTTACGAGCAGTACTTC.